This T cell receptor (beta chain) was recorded in a study of cytomegalovirus exposure and HLA in healthy donors listed by TCRdb under 2017. Concerning the study at large: According to a later analysis, the 120 or so validation repertoires were produced on the same platform as the roughly 600 repertoires of the first cohort. The study aimed to test whether cataloging public T cell receptors could reveal signatures of past pathogen exposure. In addition to the first cohort of about 650 subjects, a separate validation cohort of approximately 130 different subjects was used. The study combined high-throughput TCR immunosequencing, statistical association of individual TCRs with disease status, and machine learning to predict cytomegalovirus infection status. The paper as a whole reports these results and caveats: Most TCR sequences were observed very rarely across donors, whereas some public TCRs were present in many individuals. Three of the identified cytomegalovirus-associated TCR beta chains were confirmed in vitro to be specific for cytomegalovirus antigens. All 120 or so repertoires were used to score co-occurrence in the validation cohort in a later analysis, because that analysis had no HLA typing for the cohort. The classifier was reported to diagnose cytomegalovirus status with high specificity and sensitivity in both the original and validation cohorts. Subsequent analysis determined that TCRs grouped into clusters in the first cohort also showed a tendency toward co-occurrence across the roughly 130 validation repertoires, and 94% of cluster scores exceeded 0. The authors suggested that the approach could potentially be generalized to other disease states and immunological phenotypes. A total of roughly 160 TCR beta chains were listed by the study as associated with cytomegalovirus.

Turning to this clone: The antigen it recognizes is unknown. No base-level quality is on record; no much larger clone is a single base apart.

Sequences MDHEN (CDR1) and SYDVKM (CDR2) are obtained from the germline V gene. From the cysteine through the phenylalanine, the CDR3 covers 13 amino acids. Only CDR3 DNA remains: 39 bases, in frame from the first base. Trimming at the junction amounts to 3 bases on V and 7 bases on J, and the germline ends lie 13 bases apart. Library preparation used the immunoSEQ multiplex PCR assay. From the authors' description of their analysis: To diagnose cytomegalovirus status from the catalog of TCR beta chain sequences, a statistical classification framework was built. TCRdb's version of the immuneACCESS table is confined to in-frame rearrangements and falls short of the full clone set. An unresolved V gene accounts for under half of the shortfall where checked; the remainder is of unknown origin. V, J and clone size reflect that table, while D and trimming were determined from the DNA. This sample comprises about 56,000 clones, about 92% of them detected only once. Together, the top ten hold more than 1.5% of the sample.

The donors were included in the validation cohort of over a hundred subjects, a group kept apart from the roughly 700-subject first cohort. The rearrangement combines TRBV28 with TRBJ2-7; confidence is insufficient to name the D gene. The sequence was obtained from a woman aged 18-29 years in good health and CMV-seropositive. Sequenced material: PBMCs. The base sequence is TGTGCCAGCAGTTTCGGTGGGCCCAGGGAGCAGTACTTC. It translates as CASSFGGPREQYF.